This TCR beta chain was identified during a study of cytomegalovirus exposure and HLA in healthy donors. Overall study: There were some 410 genotyped donors. Of these, 75% to 90% fell in the genetic ancestry cluster associated with self-reported Caucasian donors.

General study findings and limits: It was shown in a later analysis that HLA-associated TCR beta chains were more clonally expanded than other, equally common chains.

The germline gives CDR1 LNHNV, CDR2 YYDKDF (reference sequence). V lost 3 bases to trimming and J lost 0 bases, with 13 bases between them. CDR3 length: 16 amino acids. Sampled while nominally healthy, donors likely had unrecorded immune exposures. The PCR had 60 Vbeta and 13 Jbeta primers. The method was immunoSEQ multiplex PCR; TCRdb's version includes in-frame clones alone and lacks a portion of them. Seen here are tens of thousands of clones, 81% observed once, and the top ten hold about 1.2%. Comment on this clone: Antigen: not known.

V gene TRBV15 combines with J gene TRBJ2-3; D is perhaps TRBD2 (5 bases). The sequencing sample was made of PBMCs. The receptor's source is a girl between 2 and 10 years old in good health and CMV-seropositive. CDR3 sequence: CATSRARSGSTDTQYF. The CDR3 DNA reads TGTGCCACCAGCAGGGCCAGAAGCGGTAGCACAGATACGCAGTATTTT.